Shown below are 10 T cell receptor beta chains from a single sample sequenced in a study of shared clonotypes between healthy human individuals. Naive CD8 cells comprised CD45RO-negative, CCR7-positively selected cells, excluding terminally differentiated effector memory CD45RA+ cells. Measured with immunoSEQ multiplex PCR; TCRdb has only the in-frame clones, and not every one. Of about 2 million clones in the sample, about 95% were seen once. Sequenced: naive CD8+ T cells sorted from blood. The receptors shown here come from a man aged 18 to 35 in good health.

This sequence joins TRBV5-1 and TRBJ1-2; possibly TRBD1 for D (6 bases). The CDR3 is made up of 14 amino acids. Looked up from germline, CDR1 is SGHRS and CDR2 is YFSETQ. Trimming stripped 4 bases from V and 3 bases from J, with 13 bases between. CDR3 region: CASSESTGYYGYTF. Written as DNA, the CDR3 is TGCGCCAGCAGCGAAAGTACAGGGTACTATGGCTACACCTTC.

This chain links TRBV27 with TRBJ2-7, with a tentative D call TRBD1 (5 bases). V was cut by 5 bases and J by 5 bases, with 10 bases left in between. The germline CDR1 and CDR2 sequences are MNHEY and SMNVEV (reference sequence). The length of the CDR3 is 12 residues. CDR3 in amino acids: CASSQGSNEQYF. The CDR3, as DNA: TGTGCCAGCAGTCAGGGCAGCAACGAGCAGTACTTC.

CDR3 in amino acids: CASSLANRGPSNYGYTF. Here the CDR3 DNA reads TGTGCCAGCAGCTTGGCCAACAGGGGGCCATCTAACTATGGCTACACCTTC. V and J are TRBV5-4 and TRBJ1-2, with TRBD1 identical over 9 bases. Germline lookup yields CDR1 SGHNT and CDR2 YYREEE (reference sequence). The CDR3 runs 17 residues. The V gene end was trimmed by 0 bases and the J gene end by 0 bases; junction bases not matched to a gene: 6. The variable domain in full, completed from reference TRBV5-4 and TRBJ1-2, reads ETGVTQSPTHLIKTRGQQVTLRCSSQSGHNTVSWYQQALGQGPQFIFQYYREEENGRGNFPPRFSGLQFPNYSSELNVNALELDDSALYLCASSLANRGPSNYGYTFGSGTRLTVV.

The CDR3 here is CASSQQTGTGRNSPLHF. DNA of the CDR3: TGTGCCAGCAGCCAACAGACGGGGACAGGGAGGAATTCACCCCTCCACTTT. The chain joins TRBV13 to TRBJ1-6; 9 bases match TRBD1. From germline, CDR1 is PRHDT and CDR2 FYEKMQ (reference sequence). The CDR3 is 17 amino acids. Trimming removed 5 bases from V and 7 bases from J; junction bases left unmatched: 12.

The chain joins TRBV29-1 to TRBJ2-3; D perhaps matches TRBD1 (5 bases). V was pared by 4 bases and J by 3 bases, with 11 bases between. The CDR3 length is 13 residues. Germline lookup yields CDR1 SQVTM and CDR2 ANQGSEA. The CDR3 is CSVVMGLTDTQYF. CDR3 nucleotide sequence: TGCAGCGTTGTCATGGGGCTTACAGATACGCAGTATTTT.

The chain joins TRBV30 to TRBJ2-7; tentative D call: TRBD1 (6 bases). V was cut by 4 bases and J by 3 bases, with 16 bases left in between. This CDR3 contains 14 residues. CDR1 is GTSNPN and CDR2 is SVGIG in the germline V gene (reference sequence). The CDR3 DNA reads as TGTGCCTGGACAACACCAGGGGAAAACTACGAGCAGTACTTC. This gives the protein CAWTTPGENYEQYF.

This clone was seen only once. The chain has TRBV19 and TRBJ1-6; 7 positions agree with TRBD1. The V gene's germline CDR1 is LNHDA and CDR2 SQIVND (reference sequence). CDR3 length: 16 amino acids. J lost 5 bases, V lost 2 bases, and 6 bases had no gene match. For the CDR3, the DNA is TGTGCCAGTAGTATATGGGCAGGGGGAGATAATTCACCCCTCCACTTT. As protein: CASSIWAGGDNSPLHF.

The rearrangement uses TRBV10-3 and TRBJ2-5; D gene uncertain. V was clipped by 2 bases and J by 5 bases, with 9 bases between them. In germline, CDR1 is ENHRY, CDR2 SYGVKD. The CDR3 loop spans 13 amino acids. This CDR3 reads CAISENSMETQYF. In nucleotides, the CDR3 is TGTGCCATCAGTGAGAATAGTATGGAGACCCAGTACTTC.

V is TRBV7-9 and J is TRBJ2-3; D gene ambiguous. Germline CDR1 is SEHNR and CDR2 is FQNEAQ (reference sequence). This CDR3 spans 15 amino acids. V lost 0 bases and J 4 bases, leaving 11 bases between the germline ends. Here the CDR3 DNA reads TGTGCCAGCAGCTTAGCCCCCAGTATCGCAGATACGCAGTATTTT. Its translation is CASSLAPSIADTQYF.

The V call is TRBV28, the J call TRBJ1-4, with a possible D match to TRBD1 (5 bases). Germline CDR1 is MDHEN and CDR2 is SYDVKM. This CDR3 is 14 amino acids long. The V end lost 4 bases, the J end lost 4 bases, and 10 bases lay between the germline ends. The CDR3 reads CASSYRMSNEKLFF. The CDR3 region has the DNA TGTGCCAGCAGTTACAGGATGAGTAATGAAAAACTGTTTTTT. The full variable domain, completed using reference TRBV28 and TRBJ1-4, is DVKVTQSSRYLVKRTGEKVFLECVQDMDHENMFWYRQDPGLGLRLIYFSYDVKMKEKGDIPEGYSVSREKKERFSLILESASTNQTSMYLCASSYRMSNEKLFFGSGTQLSVL.